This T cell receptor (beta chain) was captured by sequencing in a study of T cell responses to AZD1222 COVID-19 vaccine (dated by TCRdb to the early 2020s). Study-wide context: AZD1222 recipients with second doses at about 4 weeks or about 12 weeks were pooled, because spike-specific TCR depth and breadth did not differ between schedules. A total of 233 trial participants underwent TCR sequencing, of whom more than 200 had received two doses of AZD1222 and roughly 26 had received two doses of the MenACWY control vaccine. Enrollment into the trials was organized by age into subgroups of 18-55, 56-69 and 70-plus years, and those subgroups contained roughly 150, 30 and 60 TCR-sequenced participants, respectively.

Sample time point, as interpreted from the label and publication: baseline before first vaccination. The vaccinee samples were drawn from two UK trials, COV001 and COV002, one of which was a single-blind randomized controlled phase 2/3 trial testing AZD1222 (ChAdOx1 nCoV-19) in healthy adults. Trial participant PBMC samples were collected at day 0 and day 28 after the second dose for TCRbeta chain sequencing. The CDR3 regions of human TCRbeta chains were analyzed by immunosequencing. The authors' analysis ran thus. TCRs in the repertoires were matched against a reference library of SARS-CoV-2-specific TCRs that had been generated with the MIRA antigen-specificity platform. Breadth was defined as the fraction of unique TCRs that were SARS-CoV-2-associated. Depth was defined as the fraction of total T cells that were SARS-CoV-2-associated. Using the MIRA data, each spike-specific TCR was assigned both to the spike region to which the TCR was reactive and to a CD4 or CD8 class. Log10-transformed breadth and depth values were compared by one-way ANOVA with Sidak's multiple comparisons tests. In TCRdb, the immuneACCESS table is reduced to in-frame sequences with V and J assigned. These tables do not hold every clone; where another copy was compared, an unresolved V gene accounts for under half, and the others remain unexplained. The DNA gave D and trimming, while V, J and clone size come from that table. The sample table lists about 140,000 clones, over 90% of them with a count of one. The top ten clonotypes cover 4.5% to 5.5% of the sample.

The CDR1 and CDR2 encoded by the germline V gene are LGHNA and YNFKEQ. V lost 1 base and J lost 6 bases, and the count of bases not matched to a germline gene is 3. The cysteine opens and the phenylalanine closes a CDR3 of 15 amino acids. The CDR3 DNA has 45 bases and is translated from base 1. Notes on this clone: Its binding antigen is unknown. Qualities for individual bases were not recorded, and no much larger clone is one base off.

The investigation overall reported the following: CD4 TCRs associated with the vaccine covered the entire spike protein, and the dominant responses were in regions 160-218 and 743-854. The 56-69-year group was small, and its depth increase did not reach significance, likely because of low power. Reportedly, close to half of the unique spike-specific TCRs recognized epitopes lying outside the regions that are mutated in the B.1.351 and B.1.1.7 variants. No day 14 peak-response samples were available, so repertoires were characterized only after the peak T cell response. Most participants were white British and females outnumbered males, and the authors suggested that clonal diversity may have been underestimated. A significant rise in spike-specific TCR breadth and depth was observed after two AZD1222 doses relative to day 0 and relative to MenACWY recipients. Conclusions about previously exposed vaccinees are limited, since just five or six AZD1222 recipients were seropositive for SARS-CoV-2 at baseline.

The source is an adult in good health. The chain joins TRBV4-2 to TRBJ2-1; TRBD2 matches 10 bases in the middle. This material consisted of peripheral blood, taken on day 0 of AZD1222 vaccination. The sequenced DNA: TGTGCCAGCAGCCAAGCCCTAGCGGGGGCCAATGAGCAGTTCTTC. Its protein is CASSQALAGANEQFF.